A selection of T cell receptor beta chains follows, all from one sample in a study of vaccination effects on CD4 cells after COVID-19. Repertoires were generated with immunoSEQ multiplex PCR, while TCRdb's copy carries only in-frame clones and drops some. The table has fewer than 25,000 clones, 73% seen once. These receptors have no identified antigens. Sequences were derived from CD4+ T cells from PBMCs cultured with SARS-CoV-2 spike peptides, sampled after COVID-19 vaccination. These receptor sequences come from a human donor who received a COVID-19 vaccine. CDR3s include the opening cysteine and the closing phenylalanine or tryptophan. The D gene is left open where the match is weak. The size entry is marked missing in some rows and otherwise reads once, few, many or a size class.

CDR3 DNA: TGTGCCAGCAGCTTTGTTTCGGGATTCACCTACGAGCAGTACTTC
CDR3 protein: CASSFVSGFTYEQYF
D gene: -
clone size: -
J gene: TRBJ2-7
V gene: TRBV5-6

CDR3 DNA: TGTGCCAGCAGCGACAGGACAGGGGGAGATGAGCAGTTCTTC
CDR3 protein: CASSDRTGGDEQFF
D gene: TRBD1
clone size: -
J gene: TRBJ2-1
V gene: TRBV7-2

CDR3 DNA: TGTGCCAGCAGCTTTCAGAAGGGGGGGCACTTCTTC
CDR3 protein: CASSFQKGGHFF
D gene: -
clone size: -
J gene: TRBJ2-1
V gene: TRBV7-9

CDR3 DNA: TGTGCCAGCAGCCAAGATATGGCAGGGGGAGTAACTAATGAAAAACTGTTTTTT
CDR3 protein: CASSQDMAGGVTNEKLFF
D gene: TRBD1
clone size: -
J gene: TRBJ1-4
V gene: TRBV4-2

CDR3 DNA: TGTGCCATCAGTGAGTCAACTGAAGCTTTCTTT
CDR3 protein: CAISESTEAFF
D gene: -
clone size: few
J gene: TRBJ1-1
V gene: TRBV10-3

CDR3 DNA: TGTGCCAGCTCACCAAGACCCGACTCCTACGAGCAGTACTTC
CDR3 protein: CASSPRPDSYEQYF
D gene: -
clone size: few
J gene: TRBJ2-7
V gene: TRBV18

CDR3 DNA: TGTGCCAGCAGCTCCACATTCTCCGCCGGCCCCGAGCAGTACTTC
CDR3 protein: CASSSTFSAGPEQYF
D gene: -
clone size: -
J gene: TRBJ2-7
V gene: TRBV11-1

CDR3 DNA: TGTGCCAGTAGCCCCTGGAGGACTAGCCCCACAGATACGCAGTATTTT
CDR3 protein: CASSPWRTSPTDTQYF
D gene: TRBD2
clone size: few
J gene: TRBJ2-3
V gene: TRBV19

CDR3 DNA: TGTGCCAGCAGTTTGGGCAGGTTTGATGAAAAACTGTTTTTT
CDR3 protein: CASSLGRFDEKLFF
D gene: -
clone size: -
J gene: TRBJ1-4
V gene: TRBV27

CDR3 DNA: TGTGCCAGCAGGACCTCGGGACAGGTGACCTACGAGCAGTACTTC
CDR3 protein: CASRTSGQVTYEQYF
D gene: TRBD1
clone size: -
J gene: TRBJ2-7
V gene: TRBV6-5

CDR3 DNA: TGTGCCAGCAGTTCGGCGACGGGTTCTCCTCTCCACTTT
CDR3 protein: CASSSATGSPLHF
D gene: -
clone size: -
J gene: TRBJ1-6
V gene: TRBV6-5

CDR3 DNA: TGTGCCAGCACCAAACACCTCGGGGCAGTCCTCCTTATGGCCAAAAACATTCAGTACTTC
CDR3 protein: CASTKHLGAVLLMAKNIQYF
D gene: -
clone size: -
J gene: TRBJ2-4
V gene: TRBV21-1

CDR3 DNA: TGTGCCAGCAGTTCACCCTCTGGGGAGCAGTACTTC
CDR3 protein: CASSSPSGEQYF
D gene: -
clone size: -
J gene: TRBJ2-7
V gene: TRBV12-3/TRBV12-4

CDR3 DNA: TGCGCCAGCAGCAGTCAGGGTTTCCAGCAGTACTTC
CDR3 protein: CASSSQGFQQYF
D gene: -
clone size: -
J gene: TRBJ2-7
V gene: TRBV5-1

CDR3 DNA: TGTGCCAGCAGTTGGGACATCAATGAGCAGTTCTTC
CDR3 protein: CASSWDINEQFF
D gene: -
clone size: -
J gene: TRBJ2-1
V gene: TRBV2

CDR3 DNA: TGCGCCAGCAGCCAGACAGGGACAGGGGGACGGGCTTTCTTT
CDR3 protein: CASSQTGTGGRAFF
D gene: TRBD1
clone size: -
J gene: TRBJ1-1
V gene: TRBV4-1

CDR3 DNA: TGTGCCAGCAGCCAAGGGACAGGGGGTTACCTCTACGAGCAGTACTTC
CDR3 protein: CASSQGTGGYLYEQYF
D gene: TRBD1
clone size: few
J gene: TRBJ2-7
V gene: TRBV3-1/TRBV3-2

CDR3 DNA: TGTGCCAGCTCACCACCGTCAGATACGCAGTATTTT
CDR3 protein: CASSPPSDTQYF
D gene: -
clone size: once
J gene: TRBJ2-3
V gene: TRBV18

CDR3 DNA: TGTGCCATCAATAGCGGAGAATACAATGAGCAGTTCTTC
CDR3 protein: CAINSGEYNEQFF
D gene: -
clone size: -
J gene: TRBJ2-1
V gene: TRBV10-3

CDR3 DNA: TGTGCCAGCAGCTCTAGACTAGCGGGAGAGCCCCTAAAGGCCTACGAGCAGTACTTC
CDR3 protein: CASSSRLAGEPLKAYEQYF
D gene: TRBD2
clone size: -
J gene: TRBJ2-7
V gene: TRBV7-9

CDR3 DNA: TGTGCCAGCAGTGACCTGGACAGGAACTATGGCTACACCTTC
CDR3 protein: CASSDLDRNYGYTF
D gene: TRBD1
clone size: -
J gene: TRBJ1-2
V gene: TRBV6-6

CDR3 DNA: TGTGCCAGCAGACCGGGACAGAGCACCGGGGAGCTGTTTTTT
CDR3 protein: CASRPGQSTGELFF
D gene: TRBD1
clone size: -
J gene: TRBJ2-2
V gene: TRBV27

CDR3 DNA: TGTGCCAGCAGCTTGTACAGTAACTATGGCTACACCTTC
CDR3 protein: CASSLYSNYGYTF
D gene: -
clone size: -
J gene: TRBJ1-2
V gene: TRBV5-5

CDR3 DNA: TGTGCCATCAGTGACCTTCTTGCGGGCCCCCTATCAGAGACCCAGTACTTC
CDR3 protein: CAISDLLAGPLSETQYF
D gene: -
clone size: -
J gene: TRBJ2-5
V gene: TRBV10-3

CDR3 DNA: TGTGCCAGCAGAGCCGGGGCTTTGGGTGAAAAACTGTTTTTT
CDR3 protein: CASRAGALGEKLFF
D gene: -
clone size: -
J gene: TRBJ1-4
V gene: TRBV2

CDR3 DNA: TGTGCCAGCAGGATCGATCGGGGATGGCCTGACAATTCACCCCTCCACTTT
CDR3 protein: CASRIDRGWPDNSPLHF
D gene: -
clone size: -
J gene: TRBJ1-6
V gene: TRBV27

CDR3 DNA: TGTGCCAGCAGAAACACAGATACGCAGTATTTT
CDR3 protein: CASRNTDTQYF
D gene: -
clone size: few
J gene: TRBJ2-3
V gene: TRBV4-2

CDR3 DNA: TGCGCCAGCAGCGAAATCGACATGGGACTAGCTGATGAGCAGTTCTTC
CDR3 protein: CASSEIDMGLADEQFF
D gene: TRBD2
clone size: -
J gene: TRBJ2-1
V gene: TRBV4-1

CDR3 DNA: TGTGCCAGCAGTCCAGGGGTCCTGAACACTGAAGCTTTCTTT
CDR3 protein: CASSPGVLNTEAFF
D gene: -
clone size: few
J gene: TRBJ1-1
V gene: TRBV2

CDR3 DNA: TGTGCCAGCAGCGGACAGGGTTTGACACTTGTCTTC
CDR3 protein: CASSGQGLTLVF
D gene: TRBD1
clone size: -
J gene: TRBJ2-1
V gene: TRBV6-4

CDR3 DNA: TGTGCCAGCAGAGCGGGGGGCGACACCGGGGAGCTGTTTTTT
CDR3 protein: CASRAGGDTGELFF
D gene: TRBD2
clone size: -
J gene: TRBJ2-2
V gene: TRBV2

CDR3 DNA: TGTGCCAGCAGTGAAGGGACTAGCGGGGGGTGGGAGCAGTTCTTC
CDR3 protein: CASSEGTSGGWEQFF
D gene: TRBD2
clone size: -
J gene: TRBJ2-1
V gene: TRBV2

CDR3 DNA: TGTGCCAGCTCACCACCCGGTAGGTTGGACACTGAAGCTTTCTTT
CDR3 protein: CASSPPGRLDTEAFF
D gene: -
clone size: few
J gene: TRBJ1-1
V gene: TRBV18

CDR3 DNA: TGCGCCAGCAGCCCGGAACTAGCGGGAGGAAAGACCCAGTACTTC
CDR3 protein: CASSPELAGGKTQYF
D gene: TRBD2
clone size: -
J gene: TRBJ2-5
V gene: TRBV5-1

CDR3 DNA: TGTGCCAGCAGCGCCCTAGTGGGGGGCGGGAACACTGAAGCTTTCTTT
CDR3 protein: CASSALVGGGNTEAFF
D gene: -
clone size: -
J gene: TRBJ1-1
V gene: TRBV9

CDR3 DNA: TGTGCCAGCAGCCCCACCCTTGGCTACGAGCAGTACTTC
CDR3 protein: CASSPTLGYEQYF
D gene: -
clone size: -
J gene: TRBJ2-7
V gene: TRBV9

CDR3 DNA: TGTGCCAGTACCACGGGACTAGCGGGGGGGCCCTCCGGGGAGCTGTTTTTT
CDR3 protein: CASTTGLAGGPSGELFF
D gene: TRBD2
clone size: -
J gene: TRBJ2-2
V gene: TRBV19

CDR3 DNA: TGTGCCAGCAGCCGCCCGGGACAGGGGAGGTACGAGCAGTACTTC
CDR3 protein: CASSRPGQGRYEQYF
D gene: TRBD1
clone size: -
J gene: TRBJ2-7
V gene: TRBV11-2